This T cell receptor (beta chain) emerged from a study of blood T cell repertoires in COVID-19 (dated by TCRdb to 2018 to 2021). Background for the entire study: Collaborator samples came from the United States, Italy and Spain and covered acute and convalescent phases of COVID-19. The material from the prospective study consisted of cDNA or gDNA derived from T cells, B-cell-depleted T cells, or PBMCs. The dataset comprised deeply sampled blood TCRbeta repertoires from subjects exposed to, actively infected with, or recovered from COVID-19. The repertoires were made available in a free public database intended to serve as a resource for research on the immune response to SARS-CoV-2. The samples were drawn from two sources: the first 160 participants of the ongoing ImmuneRACE study, and approximately 1,300 subjects contributed by 6 global collaborators. Nearly every sample came with metadata listing a de-identified subject ID, COVID-19 status, age in years and sex. Where available, HLA class I and class II types were taken from metadata supplied by the sample provider and were not determined by assay-based typing. Study-level results and caveats: Clinical and demographic metadata were provided uncurated, with the amount varying by source and participant.

The V end gives up 3 bases and the J end 7 bases, leaving 9 bases in the junction not matched to a gene. Inclusive of the bounding cysteine and phenylalanine, the CDR3 is 15 residues long. Only the CDR3 region is kept as DNA, spanning 45 bases read in frame from base 1. CDR1 and CDR2 are drawn from the germline V gene: SGHVS, FQNEAQ. With respect to this clone: The antigen it recognizes is unknown. Base-call qualities are not available, and no considerably larger clone is one nucleotide away.

TCRbeta CDR3 regions were amplified from genomic DNA by means of the immunoSEQ Assay, a bias-controlled multiplex PCR. Turning to the authors' computational methods: The number of nucleated cells in each sample was estimated from the amplification of reference gene primers within the assay. To quantify the absolute abundance of each unique TCRbeta CDR3 rearrangement, sequence reads were collapsed and filtered. Productive Simpson clonality was computed per sample as the square root of Simpson's diversity index over productive rearrangements. What TCRdb holds here is the immuneACCESS table cut down to in-frame rearrangements. Part of the clones is not present; checked against another copy, under half of the missing clones reflect an unresolved V gene, and the others are unexplained. D and trimming were read from the DNA, whereas the V and J calls and clone size are those reported in that table. The sample data list about 300,000 clones, and about 83% of these were observed just once. Around 1.5% of the sample is taken by the ten largest.

Whole blood was collected in K2EDTA tubes by collaborating institutions according to the institutions' own protocols. For TCRbeta analysis, collaborators shipped samples as frozen whole blood, isolated PBMCs, or DNA extracted from either of those sample types. The chain employs TRBV7-8 and TRBJ1-2, and TRBD1 aligns with 9 junction nucleotides. What was sequenced was peripheral blood. The source of this sequence is a woman aged 50 to 65 with acute or convalescent COVID-19. The nucleotides are TGTGCCAGCAGCTTCCCGGGACAGGGAATTGGTGGCTACACCTTC. This sequence encodes CASSFPGQGIGGYTF.